Below, 26 T cell receptor beta chains from the same sample are listed, as sequenced in a study of CD8 T cells in ankylosing spondylitis. TCRdb recomputed calls from the 5' RACE reads with MiXCR, one row per CDR3 protein. The data contain approximately 100,000 distinct CDR3 sequences, about 24% of them singletons. Specimen: synovial fluid, either unsorted or a sorted T cell fraction (not recorded which). The receptors come from a male donor with ankylosing spondylitis.

This clonotype was seen at least ten times. This sequence joins TRBV2 and TRBJ1-2; TRBD1 is a possible D gene (5 bases). Deletions cut 8 bases from V and 5 bases from J, with 12 bases between. CDR3 size: 12 residues. The germline V gene encodes CDR1 SNHLY and CDR2 FYNNEI. The CDR3 loop reads CASHPGTYGYTF. The CDR3 nucleotides read TGTGCCAGCCATCCCGGGACTTATGGCTACACCTTC.

This clonotype has ten or more counts. V is TRBV4-1 and J is TRBJ2-1; D is uncertain. CDR1 is MGHRA, CDR2 YSYEKL, per germline. The V and J ends lost 4 bases and 0 bases respectively, with 19 bases between them. The CDR3 length is 18 residues. In DNA form, the CDR3 reads TGCGCCAGCAGCCTCCGCCCTCTAGTGGGAATCTCCTACAATGAGCAGTTCTTC. Translation gives CASSLRPLVGISYNEQFF.

The V call is TRBV15, the J call TRBJ2-7, with a weak D call TRBD1 (5 bases). The CDR3 totals 15 residues. CDR1 is LNHNV, CDR2 YYDKDF, per germline (reference sequence). Deletions cut 0 bases from V and 6 bases from J, with 15 bases between. In DNA form, the CDR3 reads TGTGCCACCAGCAGAGATAGGTTAACAACAGGCGAGCAGTACGTC. Its protein product is CATSRDRLTTGEQYV.

The rearrangement uses TRBV20-1 and TRBJ1-1; D remains unclear. This CDR3 comprises 14 residues. V lost 4 bases and J lost 2, with 14 bases in between. Germline values: CDR1 DFQATT, CDR2 SNEGSKA (reference sequence). CDR3 coding DNA: TGCAGTGCTATTGCCCGGGCAGACAACACTGAAGCTTTCTTT. It translates to CSAIARADNTEAFF.

This clonotype was counted at least ten times. The chain uses TRBV5-1 and TRBJ1-6, with a weak D call TRBD1 (6 bases). CDR3 length: 16 amino acids. Looked up from germline, CDR1 is SGHRS and CDR2 is YFSETQ. Trimming took off 0 bases at V and 7 bases at J, with 14 bases between the two ends. The CDR3 DNA is TGCGCCAGCAGCTTGGGGGGGCCGCCAGCCAATTCACCCCTCCACTTT. It codes for CASSLGGPPANSPLHF.

V usage is TRBV5-1 and J usage is TRBJ1-2, with D uncertain. Trimming left V 0 bases short and J 5 bases short, with 17 bases between. In germline, CDR1 is SGHRS, CDR2 YFSETQ. CDR3 length: 16 amino acids. CDR3: CASSLEGQKLIYGYTF. CDR3 DNA sequence: TGCGCCAGCAGCTTGGAAGGTCAGAAACTAATTTATGGCTACACCTTC.

The table lists this clonotype with a few counts. The chain has TRBV27 and TRBJ2-7; tentative D call: TRBD2 (5 bases). V was clipped by 8 bases and J by 0 bases, with 11 bases between them. In germline, CDR1 is MNHEY, CDR2 SMNVEV (reference sequence). CDR3 length: 13 amino acids. The CDR3 DNA reads as TGTGCCAGCGGGAGAGGGAGCTCCTACGAGCAGTACTTC. This codes for CASGRGSSYEQYF.

V usage is TRBV29-1 and J usage is TRBJ2-5; the D gene is possibly TRBD1 (6 bases). CDR1 SQVTM and CDR2 ANQGSEA come from the germline V gene. The CDR3 has 13 residues. With 7 bases removed from V and 2 bases from J, the gap between germline ends came to 14 bases. The CDR3 reads CSAGQPFQETQYF. As DNA, the CDR3 is TGCAGCGCAGGACAGCCCTTTCAAGAGACCCAGTACTTC. Full variable domain (remainder filled in from reference TRBV29-1 and TRBJ2-5): SAVISQKPSRDICQRGTSLTIQCQVDSQVTMMFWYRQQPGQSLTLIATANQGSEATYESGFVIDKFPISRPNLTFSTLTVSNMSPEDSSIYLCSAGQPFQETQYFGPGTRLLVL.

The chain couples TRBV20-1 to TRBJ2-1; 12 nucleotides line up with TRBD2. The CDR3 is 16 residues long. Germline V CDR1 and CDR2: DFQATT, SNEGSKA (reference sequence). Trimming cost V 1 base and J 4 bases; bases outside gene matches: 5. CDR3 sequence reads: CSARAGLAGLYNEQFF. CDR3 nucleotides: TGCAGTGCTAGAGCCGGACTAGCGGGATTATACAATGAGCAGTTCTTC.

This clonotype was observed at least ten times. The rearrangement joins TRBV5-1 to TRBJ1-5; 9 nucleotides align to TRBD1. Trimming at V came to 2 bases and at J to 2 bases, leaving 2 bases not matched to a gene. Germline V gene sequence: CDR1 SGHRS, CDR2 YFSETQ. The CDR3 runs to 15 residues. The CDR3 nucleotides read TGCGCCAGCAGCTTACAGGGGGCCCGCAATCAGCCCCAGCATTTT. Translating it yields CASSLQGARNQPQHF.

This clonotype has only a few counts. The chain recombines TRBV29-1 with TRBJ2-4; a weak D match, TRBD1 (6 bases). Per the germline V gene, CDR1 is SQVTM and CDR2 is ANQGSEA. The CDR3 totals 17 residues. The V end was cut by 6 bases, the J end by 0 bases, with 21 bases between. CDR3 coding DNA: TGCAGCGTCCAGGGGCCCCAAGAATCGCTAGCCAAAAACATTCAGTACTTC. It encodes CSVQGPQESLAKNIQYF.

The genes are TRBV19 and TRBJ1-2; 7 bases align to TRBD1. CDR3 length: 17 amino acids. The V gene end was trimmed by 3 bases and the J gene end by 1 base; junction bases not matched to a gene: 11. The germline V gene encodes CDR1 LNHDA and CDR2 SQIVND (reference sequence). The CDR3 DNA sequence: TGTGCCAGTAGTATCCTCCAACGGGACAGTTATAACTATGGCTACACCTTC. Translated: CASSILQRDSYNYGYTF.

The gene calls are TRBV20-1 and TRBJ1-1; D remains ambiguous. Germline CDR1 is DFQATT and CDR2 is SNEGSKA (reference sequence). V was shortened by 2 bases and J by 0 bases, with 13 bases between the two germline ends. The CDR3 runs to 15 residues. Written as DNA, the CDR3 is TGCAGTGCTAGAAGATCGTACAAGTTGAACACTGAAGCTTTCTTT. Protein: CSARRSYKLNTEAFF.

The chain's CDR3 is CASSSGQGFTSPLHF. DNA for the CDR3: TGTGCCAGCAGTAGCGGACAGGGATTCACCTCACCCCTCCACTTT. The chain couples TRBV28 to TRBJ1-6; 8 bases match TRBD1. This CDR3 spans 15 amino acids. Germline trimming cut 5 bases from V and 10 bases from J; bases unmatched to any gene: 10. Germline V lookup: CDR1 MDHEN, CDR2 SYDVKM.

V usage is TRBV5-5 and J usage is TRBJ2-1; maybe TRBD2 (5 bases). CDR3 length: 15 residues. V was pared by 0 bases and J by 2 bases, with 9 bases between. Germline assignment: CDR1 SGHKS and CDR2 YYEKEE (reference sequence). The chain's CDR3 is CASSLAAVPYNEQFF. The CDR3 DNA sequence: TGTGCCAGCAGCTTGGCAGCGGTTCCCTACAATGAGCAGTTCTTC.

The chain carries TRBV2 and TRBJ2-5; D is possibly TRBD1 (5 bases). This CDR3 contains 15 residues. The germline V gene encodes CDR1 SNHLY and CDR2 FYNNEI. Trimming left V 3 bases short and J 2 bases short, with 13 bases between. This CDR3 is CASSEQGAGQETQYF. CDR3 nucleotide sequence: TGTGCCAGCAGTGAGCAGGGTGCCGGACAAGAGACCCAGTACTTC.

There are many counts of this clonotype. This chain joins TRBV5-1 and TRBJ2-5; D may be TRBD2 (6 bases). This CDR3 contains 15 residues. Germline V gene lookup returns CDR1 SGHRS and CDR2 YFSETQ. Trimming took 3 bases from V and 5 from J, leaving 17 bases between them. The CDR3 here is CASSSRTTTTETQYF. As DNA, the CDR3 is TGCGCCAGCAGCTCTAGGACTACAACGACGGAGACCCAGTACTTC.

The chain is built from TRBV6-1 and TRBJ1-6; D is unresolved. The CDR3 extends over 14 amino acids. The V gene's germline CDR1 is MNHNS and CDR2 SASEGT. The ends were cut back, 2 bases at V and 13 bases at J, with 15 bases in the middle. Written as DNA, the CDR3 is TGTGCCAGCAGTGAACGGTCAGCGTTGTTCCCCCTCCACTTT. As protein: CASSERSALFPLHF.

This chain uses TRBV20-1 with TRBJ2-7; D unresolved. Germline V gives CDR1 DFQATT, CDR2 SNEGSKA (reference sequence). The CDR3 loop spans 14 amino acids. Trimming cost V 1 base and J 0 bases, with 10 bases left between them. In DNA, the CDR3 is TGCAGTGCTAGAGCGGGCATAAGCTCCTACGAGCAGTACTTC. Its translation is CSARAGISSYEQYF.

This clonotype was detected a few times. The chain has TRBV5-1 and TRBJ2-3, with D unclear. CDR3 length: 14 residues. Per germline, CDR1 SGHRS and CDR2 YFSETQ. The V and J ends lost 0 bases and 6 bases respectively, with 11 bases between them. CDR3 DNA: TGCGCCAGCAGCTTGGTGGGGTCGGCGGATACGCAGTATTTT. Protein: CASSLVGSADTQYF.

The chain couples TRBV20-1 to TRBJ2-3, with TRBD2 as a possible D gene (5 bases). CDR3 length equals 15 residues. Germline V gene data show CDR1 as DFQATT and CDR2 as SNEGSKA (reference sequence). Between the trimmed V and J ends, which lost 2 bases and 2 bases, there was a span of 14 bases. The CDR3 DNA reads as TGCAGTGCTAGAAATTCCAACGGGGTCACAGATACGCAGTATTTT. Amino acids: CSARNSNGVTDTQYF.

This clonotype appeared many times. This chain joins TRBV6-2 or TRBV6-3 and TRBJ1-6, with D perhaps TRBD1 (6 bases). V was shortened by 6 bases and J by 10 bases, with 16 bases between the two germline ends. Germline CDR1 MNHEY, CDR2 SVGEGT. The CDR3 covers 14 residues. CDR3 region: CASRPGQPESPLHF. The CDR3 coding sequence is TGTGCCAGCAGACCCGGACAGCCGGAGTCACCCCTCCACTTT.

There are many counts of this clonotype. This sequence joins TRBV29-1 and TRBJ2-2, with TRBD2 identical over 9 bases. The V gene's germline CDR1 is SQVTM and CDR2 ANQGSEA. The CDR3 loop spans 14 amino acids. With V trimmed by 4 bases and J by 5 bases, 5 bases remained unmatched. CDR3 in DNA: TGCAGCGTTGGGGGGACTAGCTTTACCGGGGAGCTGTTTTTT. This translates into CSVGGTSFTGELFF.

This clonotype was seen only a few times. The chain carries TRBV11-2 and TRBJ2-1; 14 bases map to TRBD2. CDR1 and CDR2 (germline): SGHAT, FQNNGV. This CDR3 comprises 15 residues. J was trimmed by 8 bases and V by 5 bases; bases with no gene match: 5. In nucleotides, the CDR3 is TGTGCCAGCAGCCTTAAGGGACTAGCGGGAGATGAGCAGTTCTTC. Amino acids: CASSLKGLAGDEQFF.

This clonotype was picked up many times. The V gene is TRBV10-3, the J gene TRBJ2-2, with a tentative D call TRBD1 (5 bases). Germline values: CDR1 ENHRY, CDR2 SYGVKD. The CDR3 has 13 amino acids. With 6 bases removed from V and 2 bases from J, the gap between germline ends came to 7 bases. CDR3 coding DNA: TGTGCCATCAGGACAGATAACACCGGGGAGCTGTTTTTT. Its translation is CAIRTDNTGELFF.

The sample holds many counts of this clonotype. The rearrangement uses TRBV5-1 and TRBJ2-2; D may be TRBD1 (5 bases). The CDR3 loop spans 15 amino acids. V was pared by 0 bases and J by 1 base, with 7 bases between. Germline V gene sequence: CDR1 SGHRS, CDR2 YFSETQ. The CDR3 loop reads CASSLAQGNTGELFF. The CDR3 bases are TGCGCCAGCAGCTTGGCTCAGGGGAACACCGGGGAGCTGTTTTTT.